This T cell receptor (beta chain) is from a study of T cell responses to AZD1222 COVID-19 vaccine. Data came from immunoSEQ multiplex PCR; TCRdb stores just in-frame clones and leaves some out. Altogether roughly 180,000 clones are present, just over 90% being singletons, with the ten largest covering about 3.5%. Second doses that came at about 4 or about 12 weeks were put together. Germline lookup yields CDR1 SGDLS and CDR2 YYNGEE. V was shortened by 4 bases and J by 7 bases, with 12 bases between the two germline ends. The CDR3 has 14 amino acids. Ten or more counts support this clone. Antigen unknown. Overall study findings and caveats: Variant regions that are unmutated are reportedly the target of nearly half of spike-specific TCRs. Receipt of two AZD1222 doses was followed by a rise in Spike-specific TCR breadth and depth.

The sample was peripheral blood, taken 28 days after the second AZD1222 dose. V usage is TRBV9 and J usage is TRBJ1-6, with TRBD1 as a possible D gene (5 bases). This receptor was obtained from an adult who received the AZD1222 COVID-19 vaccine. CDR3 sequence: CASSSQGGNSPLHF. DNA of the CDR3: TGTGCCAGCAGCAGCCAGGGAGGAAATTCACCCCTCCACTTT.